This TCR beta chain was captured in a study of T-cell memory formation after mild COVID-19. Study-wide points: Contracting clones from day 15 to 85 had balanced CD4/CD8; later expanders favoured CD4+.

There are a few counts of this clonotype. No antigen is known for it. TCRdb re-called the 5' RACE reads with MiXCR, one entry per CDR3 protein. Among roughly 350,000 distinct CDR3 sequences listed, roughly 21% were seen once. The CDR3 spans 12 residues. Germline assignment: CDR1 SQVTM and CDR2 ANQGSEA. The V end was cut by 8 bases, the J end by 2 bases, with 12 bases between. Sequenced input: PBMCs or a T cell subset sorted from them (not recorded which). This sequence joins TRBV29-1 and TRBJ1-2; maybe TRBD1 (5 bases). This receptor was obtained from an adult woman who had mild COVID-19 (a few samples of this study predate the infection). Cell type and time point are not known. CDR3 sequence reads: CSTGTANYGYTF. CDR3 nucleotides: TGCAGCACCGGGACCGCAAACTATGGCTACACCTTC.